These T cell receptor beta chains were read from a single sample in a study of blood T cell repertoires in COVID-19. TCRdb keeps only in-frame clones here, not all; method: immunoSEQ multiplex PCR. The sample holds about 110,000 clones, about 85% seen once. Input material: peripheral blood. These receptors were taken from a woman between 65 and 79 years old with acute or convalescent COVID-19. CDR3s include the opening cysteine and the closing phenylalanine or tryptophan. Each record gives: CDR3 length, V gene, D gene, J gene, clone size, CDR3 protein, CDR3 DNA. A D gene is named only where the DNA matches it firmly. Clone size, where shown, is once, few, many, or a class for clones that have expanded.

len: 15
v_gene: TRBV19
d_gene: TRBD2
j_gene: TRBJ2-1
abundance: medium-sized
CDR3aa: CASTLFSGGDNEQFF
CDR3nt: TGTGCCAGTACCCTTTTTTCTGGGGGGGACAATGAGCAGTTCTTC

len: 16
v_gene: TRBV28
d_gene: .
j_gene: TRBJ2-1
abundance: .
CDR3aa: CASSFSSRGTYNEQFF
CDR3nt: TGTGCCAGCAGTTTCTCGAGTCGGGGGACCTACAATGAGCAGTTCTTC

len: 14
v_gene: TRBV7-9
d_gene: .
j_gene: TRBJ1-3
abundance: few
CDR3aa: CASSPSAWQNTIYF
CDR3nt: TGTGCCAGCAGCCCGAGCGCCTGGCAAAACACCATATATTTT

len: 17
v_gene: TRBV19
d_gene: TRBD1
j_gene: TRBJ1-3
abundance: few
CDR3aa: CASRSRDSFLLGNTIYF
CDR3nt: TGTGCCAGTAGGAGCCGGGACAGCTTTCTCTTAGGAAACACCATATATTTT

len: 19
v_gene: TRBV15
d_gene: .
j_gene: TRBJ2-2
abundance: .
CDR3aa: CATSRDGRDSLANTGELFF
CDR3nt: TGTGCCACCAGCAGAGATGGGCGGGACAGTCTAGCGAACACCGGGGAGCTGTTTTTT

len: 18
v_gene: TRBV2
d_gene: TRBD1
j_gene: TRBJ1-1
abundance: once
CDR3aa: CASSPTRRTGGMNTEAFF
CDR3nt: TGTGCCAGCAGCCCTACGCGAAGGACAGGGGGCATGAACACTGAAGCTTTCTTT

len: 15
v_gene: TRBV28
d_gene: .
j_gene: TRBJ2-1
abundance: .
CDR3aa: CASSLGGTAYNEQFF
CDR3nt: TGTGCCAGCAGTTTAGGCGGGACAGCCTACAATGAGCAGTTCTTC

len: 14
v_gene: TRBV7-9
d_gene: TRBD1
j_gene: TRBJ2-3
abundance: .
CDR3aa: CASMGTGGGHTQYF
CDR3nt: TGTGCCAGCATGGGGACAGGGGGCGGTCATACGCAGTATTTT

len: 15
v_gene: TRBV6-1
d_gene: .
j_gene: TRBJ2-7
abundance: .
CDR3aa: CASSEVPGGRYEQYF
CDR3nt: TGTGCCAGCAGTGAAGTACCCGGGGGACGCTACGAGCAGTACTTC

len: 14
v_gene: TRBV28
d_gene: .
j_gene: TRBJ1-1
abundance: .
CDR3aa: CASSLLDRNTEAFF
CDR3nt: TGTGCCAGCAGTTTACTGGACAGGAACACTGAAGCTTTCTTT

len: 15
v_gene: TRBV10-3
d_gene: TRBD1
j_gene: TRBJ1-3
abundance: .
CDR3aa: CAISGQGARGNTIYF
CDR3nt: TGTGCCATCAGTGGACAGGGGGCGCGAGGAAACACCATATATTTT

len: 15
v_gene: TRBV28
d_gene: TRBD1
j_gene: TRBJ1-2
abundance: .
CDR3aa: CASSLGAGGDYGYTF
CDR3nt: TGTGCCAGCAGTTTGGGGGCAGGGGGCGACTATGGCTACACCTTC

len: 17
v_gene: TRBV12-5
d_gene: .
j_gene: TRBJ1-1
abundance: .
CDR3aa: CASGLVLRGHLNTEAFF
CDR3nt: TGTGCTAGTGGTTTGGTCCTCCGCGGACACTTGAACACTGAAGCTTTCTTT

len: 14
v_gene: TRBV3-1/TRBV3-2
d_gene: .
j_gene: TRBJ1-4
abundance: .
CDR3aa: CASSFRGSTEKLFF
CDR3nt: TGTGCCAGCAGCTTCCGGGGATCCACTGAAAAACTGTTTTTT

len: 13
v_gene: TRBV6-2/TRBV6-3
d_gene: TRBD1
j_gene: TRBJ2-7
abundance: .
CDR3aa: CASSGQGVEMGYF
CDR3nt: TGTGCCAGCAGCGGACAGGGGGTAGAAATGGGGTACTTC

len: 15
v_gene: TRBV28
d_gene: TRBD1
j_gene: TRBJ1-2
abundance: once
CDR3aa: CASRATGGAKHGYTF
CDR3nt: TGTGCCAGCAGAGCAACAGGGGGCGCGAAGCATGGCTACACCTTC

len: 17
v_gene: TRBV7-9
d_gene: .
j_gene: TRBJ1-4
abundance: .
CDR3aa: CASSPMRAGAGNEKLFF
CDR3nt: TGTGCCAGCAGCCCCATGAGGGCAGGGGCCGGTAATGAAAAACTGTTTTTT

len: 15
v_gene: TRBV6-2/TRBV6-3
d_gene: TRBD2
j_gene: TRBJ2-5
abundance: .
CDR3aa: CASSYRLAVQVAQYF
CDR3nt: TGTGCCAGCAGTTACAGGCTAGCGGTCCAGGTGGCCCAGTACTTC

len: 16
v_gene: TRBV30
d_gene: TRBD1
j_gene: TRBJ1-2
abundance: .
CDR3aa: CAWSVAGQGGRYGYTF
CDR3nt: TGTGCCTGGAGTGTAGCCGGACAGGGAGGCCGCTATGGCTACACCTTC

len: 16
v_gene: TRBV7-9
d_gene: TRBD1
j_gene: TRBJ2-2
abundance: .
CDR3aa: CASSFRTGGETGELFF
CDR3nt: TGTGCCAGCAGCTTCCGGACAGGGGGCGAGACCGGGGAGCTGTTTTTT

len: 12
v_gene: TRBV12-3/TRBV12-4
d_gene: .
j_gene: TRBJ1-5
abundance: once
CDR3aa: CASSYTGPSQHF
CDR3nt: TGTGCCAGCAGTTATACAGGCCCTTCCCAGCATTTT

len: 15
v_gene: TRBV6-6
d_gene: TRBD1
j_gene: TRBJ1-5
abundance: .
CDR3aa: CATSEGTGDNQPQHF
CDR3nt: TGTGCCACCAGCGAGGGGACAGGGGACAATCAGCCCCAGCATTTT

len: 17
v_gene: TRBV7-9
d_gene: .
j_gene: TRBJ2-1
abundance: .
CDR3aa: CASSGRGGRPTDNEQFF
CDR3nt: TGTGCCAGCAGCGGTAGGGGGGGCAGGCCAACGGACAATGAGCAGTTCTTC

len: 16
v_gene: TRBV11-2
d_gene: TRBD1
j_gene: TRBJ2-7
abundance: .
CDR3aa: CASSLPGGQGMYEQYF
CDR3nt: TGTGCCAGCAGCCTGCCGGGGGGACAGGGTATGTACGAGCAGTACTTC

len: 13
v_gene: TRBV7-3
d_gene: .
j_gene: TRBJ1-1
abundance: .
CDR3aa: CASSPQGNTEAFF
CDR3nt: TGTGCCAGCAGCCCACAGGGGAACACTGAAGCTTTCTTT

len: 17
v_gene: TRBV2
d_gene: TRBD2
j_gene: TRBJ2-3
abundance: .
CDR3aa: CASSLGLAGASTDTQYF
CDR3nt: TGTGCCAGCAGTTTGGGGTTAGCGGGTGCTAGCACAGATACGCAGTATTTT

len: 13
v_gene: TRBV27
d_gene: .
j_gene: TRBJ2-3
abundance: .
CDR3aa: CASSRQGTDTQYF
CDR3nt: TGTGCCAGCAGTCGGCAGGGGACAGATACGCAGTATTTT

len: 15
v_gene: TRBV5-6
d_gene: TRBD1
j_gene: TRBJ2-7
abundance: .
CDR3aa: CASSGETGASYEQYF
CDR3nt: TGTGCCAGCAGCGGGGAGACAGGGGCCTCCTACGAGCAGTACTTC

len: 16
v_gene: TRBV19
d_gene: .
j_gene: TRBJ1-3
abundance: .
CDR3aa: CASRAGQFLRGNTIYF
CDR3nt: TGTGCCAGCCGAGCAGGACAGTTCCTTCGGGGAAACACCATATATTTT

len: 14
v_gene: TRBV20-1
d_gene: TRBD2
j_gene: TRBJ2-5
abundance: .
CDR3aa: CSASYSGGAQTQYF
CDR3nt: TGCAGTGCTAGTTACAGCGGGGGGGCCCAGACCCAGTACTTC

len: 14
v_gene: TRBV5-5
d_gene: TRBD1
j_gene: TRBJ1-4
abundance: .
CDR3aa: CASSYGQGGEKLFF
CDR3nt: TGTGCCAGCAGCTACGGACAGGGAGGGGAAAAACTGTTTTTT

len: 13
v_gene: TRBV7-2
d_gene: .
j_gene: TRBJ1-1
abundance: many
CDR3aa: CASSRQTHTEAFF
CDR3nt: TGTGCCAGCAGTCGACAGACCCACACTGAAGCTTTCTTT

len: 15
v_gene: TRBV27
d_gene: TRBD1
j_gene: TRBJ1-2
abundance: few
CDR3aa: CASSFRDRGGGGYTF
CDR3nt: TGTGCCAGCAGTTTCCGGGACAGGGGGGGTGGAGGCTACACCTTC

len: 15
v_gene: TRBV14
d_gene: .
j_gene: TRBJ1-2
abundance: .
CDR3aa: CASSQGFRQSHGYTF
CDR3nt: TGTGCCAGCAGCCAAGGTTTCCGACAGTCGCATGGCTACACCTTC

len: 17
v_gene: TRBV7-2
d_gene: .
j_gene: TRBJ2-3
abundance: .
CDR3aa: CASSLPKEQGGTDTQYF
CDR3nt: TGTGCCAGCAGCTTACCCAAGGAGCAGGGGGGAACAGATACGCAGTATTTT